The sample holds a few counts of the clone carrying this T cell receptor (beta chain). The data belong to a study of neurological immune-mediated disorders. About the study: Among the approximately 34 patients with multiple sclerosis, about 30 were relapsing-remitting, while 3 were secondary progressive.

The cDNA was produced through 5'RACE with 10-nucleotide random UMIs. Each CDR3 protein is one row after TCRdb ran MiXCR on the 5' RACE reads. The repertoire holds under 70,000 distinct CDR3 sequences, 5.2% seen once, with about 2.6% in the top ten. PBMCs stored at -80 C, 2 million in total, were the source of the unsorted libraries. This CDR3 has 14 amino acids. V trimming: 6 bases; J trimming: 6 bases; junction bases outside the gene matches: 5. The rearrangement uses TRBV12-3 or TRBV12-4 and TRBJ1-5; TRBD1 agrees at 10 bases. This receptor was taken from a woman in her twenties or thirties with multiple sclerosis. Source material: PBMCs. The CDR3 DNA reads as TGTGCCAGCAGCCTGACAGGGGGCGGTCAGCCCCAGCATTTT. Translating gives CASSLTGGGQPQHF.